Each of the 25 T cell receptor beta chains below was sequenced from the same sample in a study of regulatory T cells in long-lasting Graves disease. Relying on iRepertoire HTBI primers and Arm-PCR of CDR3 regions, the team built TCR beta libraries. TCRdb redid the calling of the multiplex PCR reads with MiXCR, one entry per CDR3 protein. Among hundreds of thousands of distinct CDR3 sequences listed, roughly 16% were seen once. Sample time point: newly diagnosed GD, antithyroid drugs for less than 3 months. PBMC RNA was the source of the TCR library. The data also belong to a second study, concerning T cells in Graves' hyperthyroidism and ophthalmopathy.

Source: peripheral blood mononuclear cells (PBMCs), taken at new diagnosis, from a patient treated with antithyroid drugs. These receptors were taken from a woman aged 25-40 years with Graves disease.

This clonotype was counted ten times or more. J is TRBJ2-3 and V is TRBV27, with TRBD1 identical over 7 bases. Trimming took 5 bases from V and 1 from J; bases not matched to a gene: 9. The CDR3 contains 16 residues. Germline loops: CDR1 MNHEY, CDR2 SMNVEV (reference sequence). CDR3 residues: CASSTQGVSGTDTQYF. DNA for the CDR3: TGTGCCAGCAGTACCCAGGGGGTATCGGGCACAGATACGCAGTATTTT.

The J gene is TRBJ1-6, the V gene TRBV7-8; 9 bases agree with TRBD1. In germline, CDR1 is SGHVS, CDR2 FQNEAQ. The trim removed 2 bases at V and 8 bases at J, leaving 4 bases unmatched. The length of the CDR3 is 15 residues. As DNA, the CDR3 is TGTGCCAGCAGCTTACGGACAGGGGATTATTCACCCCTCCACTTT. This encodes CASSLRTGDYSPLHF.

The table lists this clonotype with many counts. The chain is built from TRBV20-1 and TRBJ2-3; possibly TRBD1 for D (6 bases). This CDR3 comprises 12 residues. Germline CDR1 and CDR2: DFQATT and SNEGSKA (reference sequence). Trimming removed 6 bases from V and 5 bases from J, with 12 bases in between. The CDR3 DNA sequence: TGCAGTGCCATAGAGGGGGAAGATACGCAGTATTTT. Translation: CSAIEGEDTQYF.

The rearrangement joins TRBV3-1 to TRBJ2-3; D possibly corresponds to TRBD2 (6 bases). Trimming took off 6 bases at V and 2 bases at J, with 15 bases between the two ends. In germline, CDR1 is LGHDT, CDR2 YNNKEL (reference sequence). The CDR3 totals 15 residues. CDR3 DNA: TGTGCCAGCAGGGCTAGCGCCCGATACACAGATACGCAGTATTTT. Translation: CASRASARYTDTQYF.

Ten or more counts support this clonotype. The V gene is TRBV24-1, the J gene TRBJ1-5; D is uncertain. The CDR3 sequence is 13 residues long. Trimming cost V 6 bases and J 4 bases, with 9 bases left between them. Looked up from germline, CDR1 is KGHDR and CDR2 is SFDVKD. This CDR3 reads CATSRANNQPQHF. For the CDR3, the DNA is TGTGCCACCAGTCGGGCGAATAATCAGCCCCAGCATTTT.

This clonotype was observed many times. The chain links TRBV2 to TRBJ2-1, with D possibly TRBD2 on 5 matching bases. Trimming cost V 7 bases and J 7 bases, with 11 bases left between them. Germline V gene data show CDR1 as SNHLY and CDR2 as FYNNEI. The CDR3 runs to 12 residues. In DNA form, the CDR3 reads TGTGCCAGCAAGCTGGAGGTTAATGAGCAGTTCTTC. Translated, it gives CASKLEVNEQFF. Based on the CDR3 plus reference TRBV2 and TRBJ2-1, the full variable domain is EPEVTQTPSHQVTQMGQEVILRCVPISNHLYFYWYRQILGQKVEFLVSFYNNEISEKSEIFDDQFSVERPDGSNFTLKIRSTKLEDSAMYFCASKLEVNEQFFGPGTRLTVL.

This clonotype was detected ten times or more. The rearrangement uses TRBV6-6 and TRBJ1-2, with D hard to call. Trimming left V 0 bases short and J 2 bases short, with 7 bases between. The CDR3 runs to 14 residues. Germline assignment: CDR1 MNHNY and CDR2 SVGAGI (reference sequence). The CDR3 DNA sequence: TGTGCCAGCAGTTACTCGGGTCAGAACTATGGCTACACCTTC. Its protein is CASSYSGQNYGYTF.

The CDR3: CASLADGGDTQYF. The CDR3 DNA is TGTGCCAGCCTAGCGGATGGTGGGGATACGCAGTATTTT. The chain joins TRBV4-2 to TRBJ2-3, with 7 nucleotides matching TRBD2. J gave up 6 bases and V 8 bases, and 8 bases lay outside the gene matches. The CDR3 contains 13 residues. Looked up from germline, CDR1 is LGHNA and CDR2 is YNFKEQ.

This chain uses TRBV12-3 or TRBV12-4 with TRBJ2-2; D is perhaps TRBD1 (7 bases). V was shortened by 11 bases and J by 0 bases, with 13 bases between the two germline ends. The CDR3 sequence is 14 residues long. The CDR3 protein is CAGRRGPNTGELFF. The CDR3, as DNA: TGTGCCGGACGGAGGGGGCCGAACACCGGGGAGCTGTTTTTT.

The chain carries TRBV27 and TRBJ2-3; D ambiguous. Germline-derived CDR1 and CDR2 are MNHEY and SMNVEV (reference sequence). Trimming left V 5 bases short and J 2 bases short, with 14 bases between. The CDR3 covers 15 residues. For the CDR3, the DNA is TGTGCCAGCAGTAGGTTTAAAGGAAACACAGATACGCAGTATTTT. Protein product: CASSRFKGNTDTQYF.

This clonotype was recorded at least ten times. The chain has TRBV7-2 and TRBJ2-7, with D tentatively TRBD1 or TRBD2 (5 bases each). Trimming cost V 2 bases and J 0 bases, with 11 bases left between them. This CDR3 has 15 amino acids. The germline V gene encodes CDR1 SGHTA and CDR2 FQGNSA. The CDR3 sequence: CASSLYGTISYEQYF. The CDR3 nucleotides read TGTGCCAGCAGCTTATATGGGACGATCTCCTACGAGCAGTACTTC.

In this sample, this clonotype turned up many times. This chain uses TRBV2 with TRBJ2-7, with 7 nucleotides matching TRBD1. The CDR3 runs to 12 residues. Germline trimming cut 7 bases from V and 3 bases from J; bases unmatched to any gene: 3. Germline CDR1 and CDR2: SNHLY and FYNNEI. As DNA, the CDR3 is TGTGCCAGCAACAGGGGAAACTACGAGCAGTACTTC. It specifies CASNRGNYEQYF.

This clonotype came up many times. The rearrangement uses TRBV20-1 and TRBJ2-6; 11 bases are a match to TRBD1. With 4 bases clipped from V and 0 bases from J, the junction kept 2 bases outside the gene matches. The germline V gene has CDR1 DFQATT and CDR2 SNEGSKA (reference sequence). The CDR3 has 16 amino acids. CDR3 sequence: CSAKGQGDSGANVLTF. CDR3 nucleotides: TGCAGTGCTAAGGGACAGGGGGACTCTGGGGCCAACGTCCTGACTTTC.

This clonotype showed up just a few times. The chain is built from TRBV18 and TRBJ2-1, with D perhaps matching TRBD2 (5 bases). V was cut by 3 bases and J by 4 bases, with 22 bases left in between. This CDR3 contains 18 residues. The germline V gene encodes CDR1 KGHSH and CDR2 LQKENI. The CDR3 is CASSPRVYSAYDYNEQFF. The CDR3, as DNA: TGTGCCAGCTCACCGAGGGTTTATAGCGCCTACGATTACAATGAGCAGTTCTTC.

In its sample, this clonotype was seen a few times. This chain connects TRBV2 to TRBJ1-2, with 8 bases fitting TRBD1. In germline, CDR1 is SNHLY, CDR2 FYNNEI. The CDR3 loop spans 11 amino acids. V lost 4 bases, J lost 8 bases, and 0 bases stayed unmatched. CDR3 residues: CASSGTGGYTF. In nucleotides, the CDR3 is TGTGCCAGCAGTGGGACAGGGGGCTACACCTTC.

This clonotype came up many times. The chain is built from TRBV28 and TRBJ1-2; no reliable D call. This CDR3 is built from 14 residues. The germline CDR1 and CDR2 sequences are MDHEN and SYDVKM. V lost 4 bases to trimming and J lost 3 bases, with 12 bases between them. The CDR3 bases are TGTGCCAGCAGTTCCATACAAAGGGACTATGGCTACACCTTC. Translating gives CASSSIQRDYGYTF.

This clonotype was detected only a few times. This chain joins TRBV20-1 and TRBJ2-1; 12 positions match TRBD2. The V and J ends lost 5 bases and 7 bases, in that order; junction bases with no gene match: 12. The germline V gene has CDR1 DFQATT and CDR2 SNEGSKA (reference sequence). CDR3 length: 16 amino acids. The CDR3 region has the DNA TGCAGTGCTGTTAACCCGACTAGCGGGAGTAAAAATGAGCAGTTCTTC. It is translated as CSAVNPTSGSKNEQFF.

The chain is built from TRBV28 and TRBJ1-2; 9 nucleotides align to TRBD1. The germline CDR1 and CDR2 sequences are MDHEN and SYDVKM. The CDR3 contains 14 residues. V trimming: 3 bases; J trimming: 7 bases; junction bases outside the gene matches: 6. CDR3 region: CASSLTGGGGGYTF. The CDR3 bases are TGTGCCAGCAGTTTGACAGGGGGAGGAGGTGGCTACACCTTC.

This clonotype appeared many times. An end of the junction differs from the germline gene, which may be a read error. This chain joins TRBV28 and TRBJ1-6; perhaps TRBD1 as D (5 bases). Germline-derived CDR1 and CDR2 are MDHEN and SYDVKM. The CDR3 totals 18 residues. Written as DNA, the CDR3 is TGTGCCAGCAGTCACCGAATCCCCAGGGTCTCCTCTAATTCACCCCTCCACTTT. It yields the protein CASSHRIPRVSSNSPLHF.

Worth noting for this clonotype: A read error is possible here, since a much larger clone lies one base away. The J gene is TRBJ1-2, the V gene TRBV25-1, with 7 positions matching TRBD1. The CDR3 length is 15 residues. The germline V gene encodes CDR1 MGHDK and CDR2 SYGVNS. The V segment lost 4 bases and the J segment 5 bases; nucleotides outside the gene matches: 10. CDR3 in amino acids: CASSGWGRGAYGYTF. The CDR3 DNA is TGTGCCAGCAGTGGATGGGGCAGGGGGGCGTATGGCTACACCTTC.

The chain is built from TRBV19 and TRBJ2-3; 9 bases align to TRBD1. The germline gives CDR1 LNHDA, CDR2 SQIVND (reference sequence). Trimming at V came to 6 bases and at J to 0 bases, leaving 7 bases not matched to a gene. The CDR3 runs 16 residues. CDR3: CASSPGTGSSTDTQYF. The CDR3 DNA is TGTGCCAGTAGCCCAGGGACAGGGTCCAGCACAGATACGCAGTATTTT.

This clonotype was recorded at least ten times. This chain links TRBV7-3 with TRBJ1-1; D is unclear. The CDR3 contains 13 residues. The V end was cut by 2 bases, the J end by 6 bases, with 10 bases between. CDR1 is SGHTA, CDR2 FQGTGA, per germline. The CDR3 nucleotides are TGTGCCAGCAGCTTATCCCGGACCTCTGAAGCTTTCTTT. It specifies CASSLSRTSEAFF.

A note on this clonotype: The junction departs from the called germline gene at one end, perhaps through a read error. CDR3 sequence reads: CASSYVGSSGANALTF. The DNA of the CDR3 is TGTGCCAGCAGTTACGTCGGCAGCTCTGGGGCCAACGCCCTGACTTTC. This sequence joins TRBV6-5 and TRBJ2-6; maybe TRBD1 (5 bases). This CDR3 is built from 16 residues. In germline, CDR1 is MNHEY, CDR2 SVGAGI.

In its sample, this clonotype was seen many times. CDR3 in amino acids: CASSLRNPDTQYF. CDR3 coding DNA: TGTGCCAGCAGCTTACGAAATCCAGATACGCAGTATTTT. V gene TRBV7-9 combines with J gene TRBJ2-3; D is uncertain. V lost 2 bases, J lost 4 bases, and 7 bases lay in between. Germline values: CDR1 SEHNR, CDR2 FQNEAQ (reference sequence). The CDR3 is 13 amino acids. The whole variable domain, remainder taken from reference TRBV7-9 and TRBJ2-3, is DTGVSQNPRHKITKRGQNVTFRCDPISEHNRLYWYRQTLGQGPEFLTYFQNEAQLEKSRLLSDRFSAERPKGSFSTLEIQRTEQGDSAMYLCASSLRNPDTQYFGPGTRLTVL.

This chain connects TRBV6-2 or TRBV6-3 to TRBJ1-2; D is unclear. This CDR3 contains 12 residues. CDR1 is MNHEY and CDR2 is SVGEGT in the germline V gene. V dropped 9 bases and J dropped 5 bases, with 13 bases sitting between them. CDR3 sequence (DNA): TGTGCCAGTAGAACAGCCGGATATGGCTACACCTTC. It is translated as CASRTAGYGYTF.